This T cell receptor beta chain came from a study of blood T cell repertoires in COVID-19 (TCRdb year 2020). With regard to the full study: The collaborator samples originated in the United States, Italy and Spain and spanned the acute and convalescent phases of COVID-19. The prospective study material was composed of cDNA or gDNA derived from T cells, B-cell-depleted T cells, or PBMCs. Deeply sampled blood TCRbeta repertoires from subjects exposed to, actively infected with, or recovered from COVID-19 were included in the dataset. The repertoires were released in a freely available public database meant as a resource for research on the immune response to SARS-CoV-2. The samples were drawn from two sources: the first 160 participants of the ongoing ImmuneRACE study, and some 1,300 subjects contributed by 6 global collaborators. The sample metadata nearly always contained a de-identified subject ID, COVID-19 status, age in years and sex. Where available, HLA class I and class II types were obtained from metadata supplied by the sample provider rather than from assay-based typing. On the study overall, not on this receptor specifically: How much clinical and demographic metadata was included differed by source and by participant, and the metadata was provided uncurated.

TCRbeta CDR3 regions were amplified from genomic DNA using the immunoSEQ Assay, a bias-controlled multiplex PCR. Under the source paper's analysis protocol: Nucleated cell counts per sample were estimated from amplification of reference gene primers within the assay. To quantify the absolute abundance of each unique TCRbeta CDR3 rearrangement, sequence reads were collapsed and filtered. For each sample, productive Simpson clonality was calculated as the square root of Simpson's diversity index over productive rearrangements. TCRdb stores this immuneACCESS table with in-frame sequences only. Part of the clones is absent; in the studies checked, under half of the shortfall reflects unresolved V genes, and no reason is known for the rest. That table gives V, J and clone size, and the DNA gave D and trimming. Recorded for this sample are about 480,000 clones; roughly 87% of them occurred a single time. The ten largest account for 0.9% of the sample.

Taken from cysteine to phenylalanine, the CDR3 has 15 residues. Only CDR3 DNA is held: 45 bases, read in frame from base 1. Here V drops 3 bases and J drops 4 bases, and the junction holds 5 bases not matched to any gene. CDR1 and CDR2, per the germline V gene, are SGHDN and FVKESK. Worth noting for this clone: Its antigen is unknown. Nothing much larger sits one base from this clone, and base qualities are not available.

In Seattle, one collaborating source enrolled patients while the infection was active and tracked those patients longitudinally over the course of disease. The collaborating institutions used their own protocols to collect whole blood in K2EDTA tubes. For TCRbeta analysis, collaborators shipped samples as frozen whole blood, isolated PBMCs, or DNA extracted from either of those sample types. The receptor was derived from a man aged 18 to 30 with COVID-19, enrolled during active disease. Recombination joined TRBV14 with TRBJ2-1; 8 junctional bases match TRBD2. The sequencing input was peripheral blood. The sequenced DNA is TGTGCCAGCAGCCACTTGCGGGAGGTTTACAATGAGCAGTTCTTC. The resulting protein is CASSHLREVYNEQFF. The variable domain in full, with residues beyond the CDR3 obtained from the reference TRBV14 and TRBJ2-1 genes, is EAGVTQFPSHSVIEKGQTVTLRCDPISGHDNLYWYRRVMGKEIKFLLHFVKESKQDESGMPNNRFLAERTGGTYSTLKVQPAELEDSGVYFCASSHLREVYNEQFFGPGTRLTVL.